This entry lists 9 T cell receptor beta chains sequenced from one sample in a study of T cells in Graves' hyperthyroidism and ophthalmopathy (dated by TCRdb to the late 2010s). The library was obtained by multiplex PCR. The listed sequencing device is Illumina HiSeq 2000. Amplification of TCR beta CDR3 regions was carried out from RNA transcripts. The TCR CDR3 was subjected to a first round of RT-PCR using the HTBI primer set and the Qiagen OneStep RT-PCR kit. The raw public reads went through TCRdb reprocessing: fastp at Q25, MiXCR clone calling, in-frame beta chains kept. Entries that share a CDR3 protein sequence are merged under the most common genes and DNA. The sample yields some 510,000 distinct CDR3 sequences; about 45% were counted once. 8.2% of the sample is in the top ten clones. Sequencing was done on a sample of peripheral blood or thyroid tissue (not recorded which). The receptors here all came from a woman under 30 with Graves' hyperthyroidism. Donor details come from another sample of the same person, matched by shared clones.

This clonotype was counted a few times. The chain links TRBV20-1 to TRBJ1-1; D gene unclear. CDR1 DFQATT and CDR2 SNEGSKA come from the germline V gene (reference sequence). There are 10 residues in the CDR3. The V end was cut by 3 bases, the J end by 11 bases, with 10 bases between. The CDR3 sequence: CSASGSLAFF. CDR3 DNA: TGCAGTGCTAGCGGGTCCCTCGCTTTCTTT.

V usage is TRBV7-4 and J usage is TRBJ2-5; either TRBD1 or TRBD2 may fit D (6 bases each). Between the trimmed V and J ends, which lost 0 bases and 9 bases, there was a span of 14 bases. CDR3 size: 14 residues. Germline lookup yields CDR1 SGHVT and CDR2 SQSDAQ. Here the CDR3 DNA reads TGTGCCAGCAGCTTAGCGGGGGGCAAGAGATCCCAGTACTTC. Protein product: CASSLAGGKRSQYF.

This chain links TRBV29-1 with TRBJ1-2; 10 nucleotides line up with TRBD1. The J segment lost 3 bases and the V segment lost 6 bases, leaving 4 bases of the junction unmatched. Germline assignment: CDR1 SQVTM and CDR2 ANQGSEA. The CDR3 totals 13 residues. CDR3 sequence: CSVQGTGDYGYTF. CDR3 in DNA: TGCAGCGTGCAGGGGACAGGGGACTATGGCTACACCTTC.

On this clonotype: One end of the junction is discordant with germline, which a read error may explain. The J gene is TRBJ1-1, the V gene TRBV7-2; TRBD1 might be the D (6 bases). Germline V gives CDR1 SGHTA, CDR2 FQGNSA. This CDR3 has 17 residues. The CDR3 bases are TGCGCCAGCAGCCAAGATGGGGGCAGGGCGGGGAACACTGAAGCTTTCTTT. Amino acids: CASSQDGGRAGNTEAFF.

This clonotype was picked up a small number of times. The V and J genes are TRBV20-1 and TRBJ1-5, with TRBD1 identical over 8 bases. Trimming at V came to 5 bases and at J to 0 bases, leaving 3 bases not matched to a gene. Germline V lookup: CDR1 DFQATT, CDR2 SNEGSKA (reference sequence). The CDR3 consists of 14 residues. The DNA for the CDR3 is TGCAGTGCTGCAGGGGGCTATAGCAATCAGCCCCAGCATTTT. It specifies CSAAGGYSNQPQHF.

V gene TRBV19 combines with J gene TRBJ1-4; 7 bases match TRBD1. The CDR3 contains 14 residues. Trimming cost V 3 bases and J 8 bases; bases outside gene matches: 6. CDR1 is LNHDA and CDR2 is SQIVND in the germline V gene (reference sequence). DNA for the CDR3: TGTGCCAGTAGTATCGACAGGGATCGGGAAAAACTGTTTTTT. Its protein product is CASSIDRDREKLFF. Complete variable domain (other parts from reference TRBV19 and TRBJ1-4): DGGITQSPKYLFRKEGQNVTLSCEQNLNHDAMYWYRQDPGQGLRLIYYSQIVNDFQKGDIAEGYSVSREKKESFPLTVTSAQKNPTAFYLCASSIDRDREKLFFGSGTQLSVL.

The chain combines TRBV24-1 with TRBJ2-6, with D perhaps TRBD1 (6 bases). Between the trimmed V and J ends, which lost 5 bases and 11 bases, there was a span of 9 bases. In germline, CDR1 is KGHDR, CDR2 SFDVKD. This CDR3 region has 12 residues. The CDR3 bases are TGTGCCACCAGTGTGGGGGCAGACGTCCTGACTTTC. This codes for CATSVGADVLTF.

The chain carries TRBV2 and TRBJ1-6; D is unclear. CDR1 SNHLY and CDR2 FYNNEI come from the germline V gene. CDR3 size: 13 residues. Trimming left V 9 bases short and J 8 bases short, with 14 bases between. Here the CDR3 DNA reads TGTGCCAGTAGTATGGGGTACGATTCACCCCTCCACTTT. Translating it yields CASSMGYDSPLHF.

The V call is TRBV7-2, the J call TRBJ2-7; D possibly corresponds to TRBD2 (6 bases). The germline V and J ends were trimmed by 0 bases and 2 bases, with 11 bases remaining between them. CDR3 length equals 15 residues. Germline V gene lookup returns CDR1 SGHTA and CDR2 FQGNSA. The CDR3 DNA sequence: TGTGCCAGCAGCTTAGCGGGAGGAACAACCTACGAGCAGTACTTC. It encodes CASSLAGGTTYEQYF.